This T cell receptor (beta chain) was retrieved from a study of control samples from healthy donors and cancer patients. Method: immunoSEQ multiplex PCR; TCRdb's copy keeps in-frame clones and lacks some. Of 45,000 to 55,000 clones in the sample, about 93% were seen once. Germline-derived CDR1 and CDR2 are LGHDT and YNNKEL (reference sequence). The CDR3 spans 15 residues. V was pared by 10 bases and J by 6 bases, with 10 bases of the junction left unmatched. The clonotype comes from a woman in her forties or fifties with head and neck cancer. The sample taken for sequencing was PBMCs. The chain uses TRBV3-1 (or the pseudogene TRBV3-2) and TRBJ2-1; 12 positions match TRBD2. This chain's CDR3 is CATLPSGRASNEQFF. In DNA form, the CDR3 reads TGTGCCACCCTGCCTAGCGGGAGGGCAAGCAATGAGCAGTTCTTC.